The next 5 T cell receptor beta chains were all read from a single sample in a study of cytomegalovirus exposure and HLA in healthy donors. The PCR employed 60 Vbeta primers together with 13 Jbeta primers. The repertoire was sequenced with immunoSEQ multiplex PCR; TCRdb's copy has only in-frame clones and lacks some. Found here are 90,000 to 100,000 clones, less than 70% of them singletons; the top ten hold 1.2%. Input material: PBMCs. Source of these receptors: a female donor in good health and CMV-seronegative.

The rearrangement uses TRBV5-1 and TRBJ2-6; a possible D gene is TRBD2 (5 bases). Germline V lookup: CDR1 SGHRS, CDR2 YFSETQ. The CDR3 spans 14 residues. The V end was cut by 7 bases, the J end by 2 bases, with 10 bases between. For the CDR3, the DNA is TGCGCCAGCCGCGACGGGGCTGGGGCCAACGTCCTGACTTTC. It codes for CASRDGAGANVLTF.

The J gene is TRBJ2-5, the V gene TRBV27; 14 bases line up with TRBD2. This CDR3 is built from 15 residues. Germline V gene lookup returns CDR1 MNHEY and CDR2 SMNVEV (reference sequence). The trim removed 5 bases at V and 5 bases at J, leaving 4 bases unmatched. CDR3 DNA sequence: TGTGCCAGCAGTCAAAGGACTAGCGGGGGGGAGACCCAGTACTTC. Translation gives CASSQRTSGGETQYF.

This rearrangement joins TRBV14 to TRBJ2-2; TRBD2 matches at 9 bases. Germline values: CDR1 SGHDN, CDR2 FVKESK. The CDR3 is 15 amino acids. After removal of 6 bases from V and 5 bases from J, the junction contained 7 bases not matched to a gene. CDR3 DNA: TGTGCCAGCAGACATAGCGGGAGTGGAACCGGGGAGCTGTTTTTT. It is translated as CASRHSGSGTGELFF.

The chain is built from TRBV29-1 and TRBJ2-1, with 9 bases aligning to TRBD2. CDR3 length: 17 amino acids. Looked up from germline, CDR1 is SQVTM and CDR2 is ANQGSEA. Germline trimming cut 4 bases from V and 9 bases from J; bases unmatched to any gene: 19. The CDR3 reads CSVGWGFPGLAPGEQFF. The CDR3 region has the DNA TGCAGCGTTGGTTGGGGCTTTCCGGGACTAGCACCAGGTGAGCAGTTCTTC.

The V gene is TRBV2, the J gene TRBJ1-2, with D perhaps matching TRBD1 (5 bases). This CDR3 is built from 14 residues. CDR1 is SNHLY, CDR2 FYNNEI, per germline. The V gene lost 8 bases and the J gene lost 4 bases, with 17 bases spanning the gap. The CDR3 here is CASVGDSLLYGYTF. The CDR3 DNA is TGTGCCAGCGTGGGTGACAGTCTCCTCTATGGCTACACCTTC.